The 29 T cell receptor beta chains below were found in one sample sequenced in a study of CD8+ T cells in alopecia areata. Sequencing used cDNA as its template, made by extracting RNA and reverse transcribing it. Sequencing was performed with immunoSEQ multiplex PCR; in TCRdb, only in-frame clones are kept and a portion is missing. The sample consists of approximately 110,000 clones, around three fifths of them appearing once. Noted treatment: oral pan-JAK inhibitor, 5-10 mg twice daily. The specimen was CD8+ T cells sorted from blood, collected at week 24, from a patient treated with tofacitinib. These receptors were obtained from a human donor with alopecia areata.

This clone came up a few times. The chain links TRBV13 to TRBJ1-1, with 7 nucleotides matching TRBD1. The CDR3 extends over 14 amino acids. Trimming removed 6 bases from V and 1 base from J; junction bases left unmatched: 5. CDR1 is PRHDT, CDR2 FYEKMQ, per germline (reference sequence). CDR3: CASRQGGENTEAFF. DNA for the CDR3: TGTGCCAGCAGACAAGGGGGCGAGAACACTGAAGCTTTCTTT.

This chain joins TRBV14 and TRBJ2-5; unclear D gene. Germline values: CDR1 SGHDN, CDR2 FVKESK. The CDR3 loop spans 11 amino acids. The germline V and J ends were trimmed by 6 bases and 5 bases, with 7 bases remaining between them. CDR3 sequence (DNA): TGTGCCAGCAGTTTAGGGGAGACCCAGTACTTC. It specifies CASSLGETQYF.

The chain's CDR3 is CASRAREPNTDTQYF. DNA for the CDR3: TGTGCCAGTAGGGCGCGGGAACCGAACACAGATACGCAGTATTTT. The J gene is TRBJ2-3, the V gene TRBV18, with D maybe TRBD2 (6 bases). The ends were cut back, 9 bases at V and 2 bases at J, with 18 bases in the middle. This CDR3 is built from 15 residues. CDR1 is KGHSH and CDR2 is LQKENI in the germline V gene.

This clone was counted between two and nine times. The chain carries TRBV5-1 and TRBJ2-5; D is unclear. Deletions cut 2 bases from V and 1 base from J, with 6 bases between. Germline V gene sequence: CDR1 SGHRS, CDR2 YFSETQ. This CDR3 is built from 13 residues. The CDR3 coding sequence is TGCGCCAGCAGCTTACGGTTCCAAGAGACCCAGTACTTC. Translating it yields CASSLRFQETQYF.

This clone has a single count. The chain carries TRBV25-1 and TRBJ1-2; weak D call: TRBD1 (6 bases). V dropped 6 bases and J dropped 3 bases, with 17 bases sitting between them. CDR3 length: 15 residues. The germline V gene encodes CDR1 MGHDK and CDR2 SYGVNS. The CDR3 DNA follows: TGTGCCAGCAGCCAGGTCGGGGCAGGGGACTATGGCTACACCTTC. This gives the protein CASSQVGAGDYGYTF.

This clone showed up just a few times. The CDR3 DNA sequence: TGTGCCAGCAGCTTAGGTGGCGCCAACGTCCTGACTTTC. Amino acids: CASSLGGANVLTF. The chain joins TRBV7-8 to TRBJ2-6, with D uncertain. CDR3 length equals 13 residues. CDR1 is SGHVS, CDR2 FQNEAQ, per germline. V gave up 1 base and J gave up 7 bases, with 5 bases separating them.

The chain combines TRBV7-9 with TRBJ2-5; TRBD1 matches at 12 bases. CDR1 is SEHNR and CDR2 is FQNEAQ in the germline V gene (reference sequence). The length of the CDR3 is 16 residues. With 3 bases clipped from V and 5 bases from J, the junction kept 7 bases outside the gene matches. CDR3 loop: CASSLPGTGGGETQYF. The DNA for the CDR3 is TGTGCCAGCAGCTTGCCCGGGACAGGGGGCGGTGAGACCCAGTACTTC. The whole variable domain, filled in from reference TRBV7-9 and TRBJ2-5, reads DTGVSQNPRHKITKRGQNVTFRCDPISEHNRLYWYRQTLGQGPEFLTYFQNEAQLEKSRLLSDRFSAERPKGSFSTLEIQRTEQGDSAMYLCASSLPGTGGGETQYFGPGTRLLVL.

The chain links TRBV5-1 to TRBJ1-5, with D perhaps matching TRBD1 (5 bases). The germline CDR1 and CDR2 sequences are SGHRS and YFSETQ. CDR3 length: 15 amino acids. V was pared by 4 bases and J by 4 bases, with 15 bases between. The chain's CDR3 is CASSANPGLNQPQHF. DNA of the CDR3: TGCGCCAGCAGCGCAAACCCAGGGCTTAATCAGCCCCAGCATTTT.

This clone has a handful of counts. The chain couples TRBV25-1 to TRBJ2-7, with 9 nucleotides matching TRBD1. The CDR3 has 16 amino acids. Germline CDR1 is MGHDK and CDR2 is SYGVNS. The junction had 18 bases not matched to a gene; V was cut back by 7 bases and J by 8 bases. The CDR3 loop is CASTTLIPGQGYKQYF. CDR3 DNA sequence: TGTGCCAGCACCACTCTTATCCCGGGACAGGGTTACAAGCAGTACTTC.

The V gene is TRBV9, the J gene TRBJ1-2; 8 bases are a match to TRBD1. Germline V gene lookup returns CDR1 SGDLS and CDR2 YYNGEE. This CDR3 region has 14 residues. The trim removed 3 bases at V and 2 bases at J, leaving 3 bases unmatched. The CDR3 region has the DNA TGTGCCAGCAGCGACCGACAGGGGAACTATGGCTACACCTTC. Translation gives CASSDRQGNYGYTF.

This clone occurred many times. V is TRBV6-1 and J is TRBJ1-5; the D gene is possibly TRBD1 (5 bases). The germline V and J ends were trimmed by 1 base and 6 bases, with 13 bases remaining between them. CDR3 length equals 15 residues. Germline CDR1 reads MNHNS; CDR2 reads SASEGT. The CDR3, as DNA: TGTGCCAGCAGTGAAGGTGGGAGGGGTAGTCAGCCCCAGCATTTT. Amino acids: CASSEGGRGSQPQHF.

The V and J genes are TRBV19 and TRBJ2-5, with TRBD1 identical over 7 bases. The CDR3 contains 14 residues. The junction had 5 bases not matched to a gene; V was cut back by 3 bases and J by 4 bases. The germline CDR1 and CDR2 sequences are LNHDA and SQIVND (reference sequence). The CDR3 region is CASSIDRDRETQYF. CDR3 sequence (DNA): TGTGCCAGTAGTATCGACAGGGACCGAGAGACCCAGTACTTC.

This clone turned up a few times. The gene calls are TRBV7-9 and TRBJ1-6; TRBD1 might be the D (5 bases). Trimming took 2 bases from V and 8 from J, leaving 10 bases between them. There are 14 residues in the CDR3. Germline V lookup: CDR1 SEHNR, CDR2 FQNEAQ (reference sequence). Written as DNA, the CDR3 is TGTGCCAGCAGCTTAAGAGGGGAAGATTCACCCCTCCACTTT. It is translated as CASSLRGEDSPLHF.

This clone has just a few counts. CDR3 sequence: CASSFGTGTEAFF. In nucleotides, the CDR3 is TGTGCCAGCAGTTTCGGGACAGGGACTGAAGCTTTCTTT. V usage is TRBV27 and J usage is TRBJ1-1; TRBD1 agrees at 9 bases. V gave up 3 bases and J gave up 5 bases; unmatched junction bases: 1. The CDR3 consists of 13 residues. CDR1 and CDR2 from the germline V gene are MNHEY and SMNVEV (reference sequence).

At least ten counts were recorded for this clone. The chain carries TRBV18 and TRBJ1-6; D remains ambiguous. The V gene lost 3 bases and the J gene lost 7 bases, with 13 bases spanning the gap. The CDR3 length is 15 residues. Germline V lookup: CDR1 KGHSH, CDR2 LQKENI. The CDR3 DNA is TGTGCCAGCTCACCCAAAGCAGGAGAAAATTCACCCCTCCACTTT. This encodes CASSPKAGENSPLHF.

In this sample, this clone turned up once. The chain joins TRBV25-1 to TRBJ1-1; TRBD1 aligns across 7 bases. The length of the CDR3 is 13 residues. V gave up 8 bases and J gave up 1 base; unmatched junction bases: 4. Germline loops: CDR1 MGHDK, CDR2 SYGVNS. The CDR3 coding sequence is TGTGCCAGCGGCCGGACAGGGAACACTGAAGCTTTCTTT. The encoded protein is CASGRTGNTEAFF. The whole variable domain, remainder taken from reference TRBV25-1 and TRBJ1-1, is EADIYQTPRYLVIGTGKKITLECSQTMGHDKMYWYQQDPGMELHLIHYSYGVNSTEKGDLSSESTVSRIRTEHFPLTLESARPSHTSQYLCASGRTGNTEAFFGQGTRLTVV.

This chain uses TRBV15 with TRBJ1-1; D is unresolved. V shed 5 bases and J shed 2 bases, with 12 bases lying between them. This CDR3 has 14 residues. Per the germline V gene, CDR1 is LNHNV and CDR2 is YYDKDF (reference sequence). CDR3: CATSSWLSNTEAFF. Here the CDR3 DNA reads TGTGCCACCAGCTCCTGGTTGTCTAACACTGAAGCTTTCTTT. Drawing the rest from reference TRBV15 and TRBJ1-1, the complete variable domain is DAMVIQNPRYQVTQFGKPVTLSCSQTLNHNVMYWYQQKSSQAPKLLFHYYDKDFNNEADTPDNFQSRRPNTSFCFLDIRSPGLGDTAMYLCATSSWLSNTEAFFGQGTRLTVV.

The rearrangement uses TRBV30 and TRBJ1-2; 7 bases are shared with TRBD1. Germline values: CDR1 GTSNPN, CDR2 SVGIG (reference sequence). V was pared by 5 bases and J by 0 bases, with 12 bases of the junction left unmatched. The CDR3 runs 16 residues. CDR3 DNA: TGTGCCTGGGACACACAGGGGCGTACAGCTAACTATGGCTACACCTTC. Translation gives CAWDTQGRTANYGYTF.

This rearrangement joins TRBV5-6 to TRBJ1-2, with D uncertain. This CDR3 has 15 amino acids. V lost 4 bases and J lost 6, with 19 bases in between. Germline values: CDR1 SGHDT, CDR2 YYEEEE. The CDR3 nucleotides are TGTGCCAGCAGCCCCTCCGCCGGGCCCTGGGATGGCTACACCTTC. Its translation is CASSPSAGPWDGYTF.

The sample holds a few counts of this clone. This CDR3 is CASSQALSGSEAFF. The CDR3 DNA is TGCGCCAGCAGCCAAGCCCTCTCGGGATCTGAAGCTTTCTTT. V usage is TRBV4-1 and J usage is TRBJ1-1; D is unclear. CDR3 length: 14 amino acids. The ends were cut back, 1 base at V and 6 bases at J, with 12 bases in the middle. The germline CDR1 and CDR2 sequences are MGHRA and YSYEKL.

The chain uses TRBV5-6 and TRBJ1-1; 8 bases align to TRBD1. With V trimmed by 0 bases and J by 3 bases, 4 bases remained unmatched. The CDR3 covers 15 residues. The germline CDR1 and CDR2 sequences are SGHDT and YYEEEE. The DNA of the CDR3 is TGTGCCAGCAGCTTGGAGGCAGGGGGCCACACTGAAGCTTTCTTT. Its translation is CASSLEAGGHTEAFF.

The CDR3 coding sequence is TGTGCCATTGACAGGGGAGTAAATGGCTACACCTTC. Residues: CAIDRGVNGYTF. The chain carries TRBV6-6 and TRBJ1-2, with TRBD1 identical over 8 bases. The CDR3 totals 12 residues. Per germline, CDR1 MNHNY and CDR2 SVGAGI (reference sequence). J lost 6 bases, V lost 10 bases, and 7 bases had no gene match.

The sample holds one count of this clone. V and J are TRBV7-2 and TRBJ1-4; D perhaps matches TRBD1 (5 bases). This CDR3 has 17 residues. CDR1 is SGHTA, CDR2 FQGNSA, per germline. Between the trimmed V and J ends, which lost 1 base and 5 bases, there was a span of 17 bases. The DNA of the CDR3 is TGTGCCAGCAGCTTAGGGTACCGCCGGGACCCCAATGAAAAACTGTTTTTT. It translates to CASSLGYRRDPNEKLFF.

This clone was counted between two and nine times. CDR3 protein: CASSTSFNVEEQYF. CDR3 nucleotides: TGTGCCAGCAGCACCTCCTTTAATGTGGAGGAGCAGTACTTC. This chain uses TRBV9 with TRBJ2-7; D is uncertain. With 4 bases removed from V and 7 bases from J, the gap between germline ends came to 18 bases. The CDR3 is 14 residues long. Germline CDR1 and CDR2: SGDLS and YYNGEE.

The CDR3 region is CASSPGSGGYNEQFF. CDR3 nucleotide sequence: TGTGCCAGCTCACCCGGGAGCGGGGGGTACAATGAGCAGTTCTTC. The gene calls are TRBV18 and TRBJ2-1, with 9 bases lining up with TRBD2. The CDR3 has 15 amino acids. Trimming cost V 3 bases and J 4 bases; bases outside gene matches: 4. CDR1 is KGHSH, CDR2 LQKENI, per germline.

The CDR3: CSVRARASYEQYF. The CDR3 nucleotides are TGCAGCGTGCGGGCCCGAGCCTCCTACGAGCAGTACTTC. V and J are TRBV29-1 and TRBJ2-7; D is possibly TRBD2 (5 bases). Germline V gene lookup returns CDR1 SQVTM and CDR2 ANQGSEA. The CDR3 runs 13 residues. Deletions cut 6 bases from V and 0 bases from J, with 12 bases between.

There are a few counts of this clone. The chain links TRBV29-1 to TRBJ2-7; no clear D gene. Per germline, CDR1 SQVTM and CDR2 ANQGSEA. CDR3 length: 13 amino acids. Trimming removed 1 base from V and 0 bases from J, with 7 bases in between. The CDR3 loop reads CSVEAGHSYEQYF. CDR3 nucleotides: TGCAGCGTTGAAGCGGGCCACTCCTACGAGCAGTACTTC.

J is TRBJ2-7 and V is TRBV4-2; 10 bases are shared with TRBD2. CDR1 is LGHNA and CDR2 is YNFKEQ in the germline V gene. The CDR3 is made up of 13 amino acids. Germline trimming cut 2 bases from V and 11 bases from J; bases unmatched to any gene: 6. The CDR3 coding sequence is TGTGCCAGCAGCCAACGTCTAGCGGGGGAGGAGTACTTC. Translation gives CASSQRLAGEEYF.

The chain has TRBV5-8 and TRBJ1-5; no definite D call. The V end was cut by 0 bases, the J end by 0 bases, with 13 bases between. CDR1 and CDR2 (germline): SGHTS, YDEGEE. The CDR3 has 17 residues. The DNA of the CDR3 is TGTGCCAGCAGCTTGGCCGTGACGGTTTATAGCAATCAGCCCCAGCATTTT. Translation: CASSLAVTVYSNQPQHF.